This T cell receptor beta chain was sequenced for a study of T cells in Graves' hyperthyroidism and ophthalmopathy. Notes on the study in general: Separation of ophthalmopathy from stable hyperthyroidism was achieved by a 13 V-J model. Blood shared most expanded thyroid clonotypes above 0.001.

Researchers amplified the TCR beta CDR3 regions from RNA transcripts. Initially, a first-round RT-PCR of the TCR CDR3 employed the HTBI primer set. MiXCR, applied by TCRdb to the multiplex PCR reads, yields one record per CDR3 protein. This sample yields around 400,000 distinct CDR3 sequences, of which 20% to 25% are seen a single time; 70% to 75% belongs to the top ten. This CDR3 comprises 13 residues. The germline gives CDR1 SGHRS, CDR2 YFSETQ. The ends were cut back, 4 bases at V and 8 bases at J, with 15 bases in the middle. The study based diagnoses on clinical symptoms, serum thyroxine and TRAb, thyroid ultrasound and orbital computed tomography. Cells are PBMCs isolated from more than 8.5 ml of fresh blood. As for this clonotype: What it recognizes is unknown.

The V and J genes are TRBV5-1 and TRBJ1-2, with no clear D. Sequenced: blood. The clonotype originates from a man aged 50-59 years with Graves' hyperthyroidism. DNA for the CDR3: TGCGCCAGCAGCCCGGTTGGGGAAAGCGGCTACACCTTC. It translates to CASSPVGESGYTF.